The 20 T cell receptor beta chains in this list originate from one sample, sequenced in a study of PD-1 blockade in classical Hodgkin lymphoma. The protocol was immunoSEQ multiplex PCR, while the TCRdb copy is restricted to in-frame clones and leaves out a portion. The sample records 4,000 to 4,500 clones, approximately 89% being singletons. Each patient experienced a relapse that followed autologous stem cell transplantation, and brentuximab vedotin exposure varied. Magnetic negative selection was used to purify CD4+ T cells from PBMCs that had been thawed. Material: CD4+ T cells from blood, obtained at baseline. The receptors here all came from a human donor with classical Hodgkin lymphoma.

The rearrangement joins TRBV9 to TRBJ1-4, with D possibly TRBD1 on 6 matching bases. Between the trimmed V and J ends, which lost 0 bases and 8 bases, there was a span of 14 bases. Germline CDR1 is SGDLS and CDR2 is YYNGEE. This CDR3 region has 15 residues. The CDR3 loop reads CASSVGGAGREKLFF. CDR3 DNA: TGTGCCAGCAGCGTAGGGGGGGCAGGCAGGGAAAAACTGTTTTTT.

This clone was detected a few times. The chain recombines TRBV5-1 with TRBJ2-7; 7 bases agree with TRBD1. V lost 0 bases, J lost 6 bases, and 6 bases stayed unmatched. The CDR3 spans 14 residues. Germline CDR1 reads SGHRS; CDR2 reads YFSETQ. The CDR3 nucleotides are TGCGCCAGCAGCTTGGAGGCAGGGGGTTTCGAGCAGTACTTC. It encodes CASSLEAGGFEQYF.

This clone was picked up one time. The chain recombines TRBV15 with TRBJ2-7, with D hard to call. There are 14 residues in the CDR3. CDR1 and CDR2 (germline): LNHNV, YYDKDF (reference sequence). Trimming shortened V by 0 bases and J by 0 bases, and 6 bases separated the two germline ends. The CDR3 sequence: CATSRDDFSYEQYF. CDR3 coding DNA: TGTGCCACCAGCAGAGATGACTTCTCCTACGAGCAGTACTTC.

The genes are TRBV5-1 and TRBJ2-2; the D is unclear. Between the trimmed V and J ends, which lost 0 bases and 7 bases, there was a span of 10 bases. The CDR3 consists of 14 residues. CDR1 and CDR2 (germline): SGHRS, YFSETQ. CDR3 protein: CASSLGSLFGELFF. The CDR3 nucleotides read TGCGCCAGCAGCTTGGGTTCTTTATTCGGGGAGCTGTTTTTT.

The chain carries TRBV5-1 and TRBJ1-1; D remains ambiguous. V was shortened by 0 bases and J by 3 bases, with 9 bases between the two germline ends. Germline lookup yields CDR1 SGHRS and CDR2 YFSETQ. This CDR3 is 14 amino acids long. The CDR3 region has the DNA TGCGCCAGCAGCTTGGTTGGGGATGACACTGAAGCTTTCTTT. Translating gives CASSLVGDDTEAFF.

In nucleotides, the CDR3 is TGTGCCAGCAGCGAACGTAGAGGGGGACCGCTCCAAGAGACCCAGTACTTC. Translating it yields CASSERRGGPLQETQYF. This sequence joins TRBV9 and TRBJ2-5; maybe TRBD1 (6 bases). V dropped 3 bases and J dropped 1 base, with 19 bases sitting between them. CDR1 and CDR2 (germline): SGDLS, YYNGEE. The CDR3 totals 17 residues.

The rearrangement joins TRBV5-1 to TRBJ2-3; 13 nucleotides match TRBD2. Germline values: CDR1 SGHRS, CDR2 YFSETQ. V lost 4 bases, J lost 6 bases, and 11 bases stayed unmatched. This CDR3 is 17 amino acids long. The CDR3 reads CASSQGLAGALRDTQYF. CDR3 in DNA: TGCGCCAGCAGCCAAGGACTAGCGGGGGCCTTAAGGGATACGCAGTATTTT.

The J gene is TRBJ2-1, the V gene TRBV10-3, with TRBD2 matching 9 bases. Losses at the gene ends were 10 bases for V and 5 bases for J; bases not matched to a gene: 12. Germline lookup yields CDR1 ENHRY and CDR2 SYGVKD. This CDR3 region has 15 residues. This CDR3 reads CATGGARGGDNEQFF. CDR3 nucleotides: TGTGCCACCGGCGGCGCGCGGGGGGGCGACAATGAGCAGTTCTTC.

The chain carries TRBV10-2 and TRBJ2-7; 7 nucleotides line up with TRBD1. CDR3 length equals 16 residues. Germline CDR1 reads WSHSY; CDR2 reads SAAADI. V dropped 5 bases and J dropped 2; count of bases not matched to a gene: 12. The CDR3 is CASSKKQGWDPYEQYF. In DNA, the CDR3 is TGCGCCAGCAGTAAAAAACAGGGGTGGGATCCCTACGAGCAGTACTTC.

CDR3 amino acids: CAIKWQGALNTGELFF. The CDR3 DNA follows: TGTGCCATCAAGTGGCAGGGGGCTTTGAACACCGGGGAGCTGTTTTTT. The chain couples TRBV10-3 to TRBJ2-2; 8 bases are a match to TRBD1. This CDR3 spans 16 amino acids. With V trimmed by 7 bases and J by 1 base, 8 bases remained unmatched. CDR1 ENHRY and CDR2 SYGVKD come from the germline V gene.

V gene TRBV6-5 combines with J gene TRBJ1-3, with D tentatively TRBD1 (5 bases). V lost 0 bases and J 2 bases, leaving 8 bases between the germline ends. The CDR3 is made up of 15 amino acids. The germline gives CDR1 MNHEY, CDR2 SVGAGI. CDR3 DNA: TGTGCCAGCAGTTACTCTACGGGGGCTGGAAACACCATATATTTT. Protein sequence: CASSYSTGAGNTIYF.

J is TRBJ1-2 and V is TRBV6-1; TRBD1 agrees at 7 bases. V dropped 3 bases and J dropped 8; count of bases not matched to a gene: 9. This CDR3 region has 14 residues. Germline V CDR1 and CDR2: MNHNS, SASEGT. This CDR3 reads CASSEVDREGGYTF. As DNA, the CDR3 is TGTGCCAGCAGTGAGGTAGACAGGGAGGGCGGCTACACCTTC.

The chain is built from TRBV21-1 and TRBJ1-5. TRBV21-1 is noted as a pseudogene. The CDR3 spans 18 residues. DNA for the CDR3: TGTGCCAGTCCGAGGACGGGCCCCATCCCCCTTGGCAATCAGCCCCAGCATTTT. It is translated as CASPRTGPIPLGNQPQHF.

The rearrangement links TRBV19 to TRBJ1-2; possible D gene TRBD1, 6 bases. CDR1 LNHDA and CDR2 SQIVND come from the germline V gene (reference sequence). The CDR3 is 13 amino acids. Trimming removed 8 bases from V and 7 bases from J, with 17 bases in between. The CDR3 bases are TGTGCCAGTTACCTGTCGGACAGATGTGGCTACACCTTC. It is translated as CASYLSDRCGYTF.

The CDR3 DNA is TGTGCCAGCAGCCAAGGGACAGGGGCCAAAACTGAAGCTTTCTTT. This sequence encodes CASSQGTGAKTEAFF. The genes are TRBV14 and TRBJ1-1; the match to TRBD1 covers 9 bases. The V gene end was trimmed by 1 base and the J gene end by 5 bases; junction bases not matched to a gene: 5. Germline V gene data show CDR1 as SGHDN and CDR2 as FVKESK. This CDR3 has 15 residues.

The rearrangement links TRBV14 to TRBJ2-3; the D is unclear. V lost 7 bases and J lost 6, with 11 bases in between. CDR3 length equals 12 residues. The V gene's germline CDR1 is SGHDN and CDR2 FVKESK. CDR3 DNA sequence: TGTGCCAGCACCCCCCGGCGGGATACGCAGTATTTT. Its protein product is CASTPRRDTQYF.

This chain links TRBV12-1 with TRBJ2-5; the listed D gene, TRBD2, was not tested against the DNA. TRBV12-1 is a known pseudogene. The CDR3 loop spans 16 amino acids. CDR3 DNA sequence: TGTGCCAGCAGCTTTCTGGGACTAGCGGGAGAAGGGGAGCAGTACTTC. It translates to CASSFLGLAGEGEQYF.

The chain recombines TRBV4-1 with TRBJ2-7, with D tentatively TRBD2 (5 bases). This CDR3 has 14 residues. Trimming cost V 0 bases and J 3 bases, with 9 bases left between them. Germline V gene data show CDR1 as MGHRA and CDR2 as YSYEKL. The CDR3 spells CASSQEWTFYEQYF. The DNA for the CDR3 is TGCGCCAGCAGCCAAGAATGGACTTTCTACGAGCAGTACTTC.

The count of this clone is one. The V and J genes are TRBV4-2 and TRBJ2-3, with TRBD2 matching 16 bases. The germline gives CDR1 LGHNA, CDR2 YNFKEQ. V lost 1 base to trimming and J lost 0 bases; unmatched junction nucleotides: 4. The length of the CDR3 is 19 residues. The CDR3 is CASSQGGLAGGPSTDTQYF. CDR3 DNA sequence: TGTGCCAGCAGCCAAGGGGGACTAGCGGGAGGGCCTAGCACAGATACGCAGTATTTT.

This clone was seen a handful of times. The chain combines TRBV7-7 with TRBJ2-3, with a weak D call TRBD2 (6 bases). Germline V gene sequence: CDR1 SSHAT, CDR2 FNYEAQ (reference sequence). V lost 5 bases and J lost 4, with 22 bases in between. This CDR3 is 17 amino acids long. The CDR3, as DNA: TGTGCCAGCAGCGTCGGATCCGGGAGAGGTGAAGCAGATACGCAGTATTTT. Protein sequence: CASSVGSGRGEADTQYF.